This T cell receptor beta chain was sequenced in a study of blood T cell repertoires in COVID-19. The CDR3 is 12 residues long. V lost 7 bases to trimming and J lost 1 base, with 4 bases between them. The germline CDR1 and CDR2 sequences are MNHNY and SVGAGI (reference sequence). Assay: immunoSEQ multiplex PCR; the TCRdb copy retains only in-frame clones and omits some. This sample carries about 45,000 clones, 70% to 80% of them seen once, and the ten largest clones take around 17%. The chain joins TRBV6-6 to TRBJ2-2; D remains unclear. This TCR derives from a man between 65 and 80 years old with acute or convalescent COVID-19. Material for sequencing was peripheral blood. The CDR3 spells CASTLNTGELFF. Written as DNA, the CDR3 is TGTGCCAGCACCCTGAACACCGGGGAGCTGTTTTTT.